These T cell receptor beta chains were read from a single sample in a study of shared clonotypes between healthy human individuals. The data were produced by immunoSEQ multiplex PCR, yet TCRdb's version contains in-frame clones alone and is incomplete. Of more than 1.2 million clones listed, around 98.5% are singletons. Sequences were obtained from naive CD4+ T cells sorted from blood. These receptors all stem from a young man in good health. The CDR3 runs from the conserved cysteine through the conserved F or W. Each record gives: clone size, J gene, V gene, D gene, CDR3 DNA, CDR3 protein. The D gene is left open where the match is weak. Clone size appears in some rows only: once, few, many, or a class for an expanded clone.

NA TRBJ2-1 TRBV29-1 NA TGCAGCGTTGAAGTAAAGGACAGATACAATGAGCAGTTCTTC CSVEVKDRYNEQFF
NA TRBJ2-7 TRBV10-2 NA TGCGCCAGCAGTGCTTCCAGGGGATACGAGCAGTACTTC CASSASRGYEQYF
NA TRBJ2-5 TRBV9 NA TGTGCCAGCAGCTCCGAAGCGTACCAAGAGACCCAGTACTTC CASSSEAYQETQYF
NA TRBJ2-1 TRBV4-3 NA TGCGCCAGCAGCCTCCACCGGGGATCCGGCGAGGAGTTCTTC CASSLHRGSGEEFF
once TRBJ1-1 TRBV18 NA TGTGCCAGCTCCGACCCTGGGGCCATGAACACTGAAGCTTTCTTT CASSDPGAMNTEAFF
NA TRBJ2-2 TRBV29-1 TRBD2 TGCAGCGTTGAGTGGCTAGCGGGAGGATCCGGGGAGCTGTTTTTT CSVEWLAGGSGELFF
NA TRBJ2-1 TRBV6-5 NA TGTGCCAGCAGTGACGAACTTAATGAGCAGTTCTTC CASSDELNEQFF
NA TRBJ2-3 TRBV4-2 TRBD1 TGTGCCAGCAGCCAAACAGGGGCTCTTTTCACAGATACGCAGTATTTT CASSQTGALFTDTQYF
NA TRBJ2-1 TRBV9 NA TGTGCCAGCAGCGTAGATGGATTGGGTAATGAGCAGTTCTTC CASSVDGLGNEQFF
NA TRBJ2-7 TRBV7-3 NA TGTGCCAGCAGCTTATTGCCGATCGGGAACTACGAGCAGTACTTC CASSLLPIGNYEQYF
NA TRBJ2-2 TRBV7-9 NA TGTGCCAGCAGCTTAGGACTAGCGAACACCGGGGAGCTGTTTTTT CASSLGLANTGELFF
once TRBJ2-1 TRBV7-6 NA TGTGCCAGCAGCTTAGATCCGGGACCCTCTAAGGAGCAGTTCTTC CASSLDPGPSKEQFF
NA TRBJ2-7 TRBV10-3 NA TGTGCCATCAGTGAGGCTGGGGTGGGCGAGCAGTACTTC CAISEAGVGEQYF
NA TRBJ1-1 TRBV6-5 NA TGTGCCAGCAGCGAGGGGAGACAGAACACTGAAGCTTTCTTT CASSEGRQNTEAFF
NA TRBJ2-1 TRBV9 TRBD2 TGTGCCAGCAGCGCGACCGGGACTAGCATGATTGCTGGGCAGTTCTTC CASSATGTSMIAGQFF
NA TRBJ2-7 TRBV7-9 TRBD1 TGTGCCAGCAGCCCGGGGACAGCCCCCTACGAGCAGTACTTC CASSPGTAPYEQYF
NA TRBJ2-3 TRBV7-2 TRBD2 TGTGCCAGCAGCTTAGGACTAGCAACAGATACGCAGTATTTT CASSLGLATDTQYF
NA TRBJ2-7 TRBV28 TRBD1 TGTGCCAGCAGTCCCCGGGACAGGGATTCCTACGAGCAGTACTTC CASSPRDRDSYEQYF
NA TRBJ1-2 TRBV5-1 TRBD1 TGCGCCAGCAGCCGGGGTGGAGGGGGCATGGTTAACTATGGCTACACCTTC CASSRGGGGMVNYGYTF
once TRBJ2-3 TRBV5-1 TRBD2 TGCGCCAGCAGCTCCACTAGCGGGAGTGATACGCAGTATTTT CASSSTSGSDTQYF
NA TRBJ2-1 TRBV10-3 TRBD2 TGTGCCATCAGTGAACTAGCGGATTACAATGAGCAGTTCTTC CAISELADYNEQFF
NA TRBJ2-3 TRBV7-2 TRBD2 TGTGCCAGCAGCCGAGCTACCGGGACTAGCGGGAGAAGGAATACGCAGTATTTT CASSRATGTSGRRNTQYF
NA TRBJ1-1 TRBV7-3 NA TGTGCCAGCAGCTCCCAGGGTGGCACTGAAGCTTTCTTT CASSSQGGTEAFF
NA TRBJ1-2 TRBV7-9 NA TGTGCCAGCAGCTTATCGGGAAGGAACTATGGCTACACCTTC CASSLSGRNYGYTF
NA TRBJ2-3 TRBV18 TRBD2 TGTGCCAGCTCACCCACGACCCCCACTAGCGGACCCGGCACAGATACGCAGTATTTT CASSPTTPTSGPGTDTQYF
NA TRBJ2-3 TRBV11-1 TRBD1 TGTGCCAGCAGCTTAGATGACAGGGTCTCAGATACGCAGTATTTT CASSLDDRVSDTQYF
NA TRBJ1-5 TRBV2 NA TGTGCCAGCAGCCGATATAGCAATCAGCCCCAGCATTTT CASSRYSNQPQHF
NA TRBJ2-3 TRBV2 NA TGTGCCAGCAGGACCCACCAAGGACGGACCGAGGGAACAGATACGCAGTATTTT CASRTHQGRTEGTDTQYF
NA TRBJ2-7 TRBV6-5 NA TGTGCCAGCAGTTACCCGGGGAATCCGTACGAGCAGTACTTC CASSYPGNPYEQYF
NA TRBJ2-1 TRBV4-1 TRBD2 TGCGCCAGCAGCTTAGCGGGAGGATACAATGAGCAGTTCTTC CASSLAGGYNEQFF
NA TRBJ2-2 TRBV7-7 NA TGTGCCAGCAGCCCGGTGGGGGAGGCCGGGGAGCTGTTTTTT CASSPVGEAGELFF